This T cell receptor (beta chain) comes out of a study of blood T cells in healthy people across ages. Turning to the study itself: Template switching captured about one barcoded beta molecule per two T cells.

The use of a sample-barcoded 5' primer and a J-beta primer mix characterized a second PCR of 7 to 11 cycles. TCRdb re-called the 5' RACE reads with MiXCR, one entry per CDR3 protein. The sample lists around 2 million distinct CDR3 sequences; 39% were seen once. General study points: Per million T cells, TCR beta diversity dropped roughly linearly as age increased. Across samples, TCR beta diversity tracked strongly with naive T cell percentage. Expanded clonotype changes were possibly confounded by unknown donor CMV status.

Comments on this clonotype: What it recognizes is unknown.

Germline CDR1 ENHRY, CDR2 SYGVKD. V shed 0 bases, J shed 4 bases, and the junction held 4 bases outside the gene matches. There are 15 residues in the CDR3. The specimen sequenced was blood. The source is a human donor in good health. V and J are TRBV10-3 and TRBJ1-2, with 8 bases lining up with TRBD1. The CDR3 reads CAISESTGDPYGYTF. CDR3 bases: TGTGCCATCAGTGAGTCGACAGGGGACCCCTATGGCTACACCTTC.